The entry that follows covers one T cell receptor (beta chain) sequence. Its antigen is not identified. The protocol was immunoSEQ multiplex PCR, while the TCRdb copy is restricted to in-frame clones and leaves out a portion. The repertoire includes 65,000 to 70,000 clones, roughly 87% of them detected once, and 2.5% to 3% sits in the top ten. Sampling of blood occurred at baseline, cycle 4 day 1, and cycle 7 day 1. This sample stems from a study of OX40 agonist ivuxolimab in advanced cancers. About the study: Patient treatment consisted of intravenous ivuxolimab administration every 2 weeks at 0.01 to 10 mg/kg. Of the patients, three showed partial responses, one with hepatocellular carcinoma and two with cutaneous melanoma.

This CDR3 is built from 16 residues. In germline, CDR1 is SGHAT, CDR2 FQNNGV. V was pared by 5 bases and J by 0 bases, with 6 bases of the junction left unmatched. The study's findings and limits: Blood T cells, both CD4+ and CD8+, expanded clonally by week 6 at 0.1 to 3.0 mg/kg.

The source of this sequence is an adult with an advanced solid tumor such as melanoma, head and neck, liver or kidney cancer. Sequencing was performed on CD4+ or CD8+ T cells sorted from blood, taken in a trial of the OX40 agonist ivuxolimab. The chain uses TRBV11-2 and TRBJ2-5; 10 bases map to TRBD2. The CDR3 region is CASSRTSGDYQETQYF. CDR3 DNA sequence: TGTGCCAGCAGCCGGACTAGCGGAGATTACCAAGAGACCCAGTACTTC.